There are a few counts of the clone carrying this TCR beta chain. The CDR3 consists of 12 residues. This sample was taken from a study of T-cell reconstitution after alpha-beta-depleted transplantation in children. Preparation of the TCRbeta library was carried out with unique molecular identifiers. TCRdb fed the PCR reads into MiXCR, producing one record per CDR3 protein. The sample yields 200,000 to 300,000 distinct CDR3 sequences, about 26% seen once. The material was PBMCs, obtained before TCRalphabeta/CD19-depleted stem cell transplant. The chain links TRBV21-1 to TRBJ2-7. TRBV21-1 is given as a pseudogene. The clonotype was recovered from a girl between 2 and 10 years old with Fanconi anemia, due to receive a stem cell transplant. CDR3 nucleotide sequence: TGTGCCAGCAGCATTACAGTCTACGAGCAGTACTTC. Translated, it gives CASSITVYEQYF.